The rows below give T cell receptor beta chains drawn from one sample of a study of cytomegalovirus exposure and HLA in healthy donors. Assay: immunoSEQ multiplex PCR; the TCRdb copy retains only in-frame clones and omits some. The sample records roughly 93,000 clones, around three quarters being singletons. Sequencing was done on a sample of PBMCs. All receptors come from a man younger than 45 in good health and CMV-seronegative. CDR3s include the opening cysteine and the closing phenylalanine or tryptophan. D genes are given only for firm matches. Only some rows state a clone size, as once, few, many or a class for expanded clones.

TRBJ2-4 - TRBD1 TRBV19 TGTGCCAGTAGTGCGGACAGGTCCAAAAACATTCAGTACTTC CASSADRSKNIQYF
TRBJ2-3 - TRBD2 TRBV19 TGTGCCAGTAGTATAAATGACGGGGGAGGGGCAGATACGCAGTATTTT CASSINDGGGADTQYF
TRBJ1-1 - TRBD1 TRBV7-8 TGTGCCAGCAGCCGAAGTCCCGGGACAGGGGGAGGTGAAGCTTTCTTT CASSRSPGTGGGEAFF
TRBJ2-1 once - TRBV5-4 TGTGCCAGCAGCTTTGAGGGAGGAGGATACAATGAGCAGTTCTTC CASSFEGGGYNEQFF
TRBJ1-5 - TRBD1 TRBV2 TGTGCCAGCAGTGAGTTGAAGAAACAGGGGAACAGGCAGCCCCAGCATTTT CASSELKKQGNRQPQHF
TRBJ2-1 - - TRBV6-5 TGTGCCAGCAGTTACGGCGGCGCAAGCTCCTACAATGAGCAGTTCTTC CASSYGGASSYNEQFF
TRBJ1-4 - - TRBV4-2 TGTGCCAGCAGCCAAGGGGGCCTCGGTGAAAAACTGTTTTTT CASSQGGLGEKLFF
TRBJ2-2 - - TRBV9 TGTGCCAGCAGCGTATTTAAGGGGACTGGCGGGGAGCTGTTTTTT CASSVFKGTGGELFF
TRBJ2-6 once - TRBV7-2 TGTGCCAGCAGCTTCACCGGGACACTCTCGGGGGCCAACGTCCTGACTTTC CASSFTGTLSGANVLTF
TRBJ1-2 once TRBD1 TRBV6-5 TGTGCCAGCCGACCGATACAGGGGGCGCTTAATGGCTACACCTTC CASRPIQGALNGYTF
TRBJ2-2 few - TRBV9 TGTGCCAGCAGCTCGACAAGGGGTACCGGGGAGCTGTTTTTT CASSSTRGTGELFF
TRBJ2-7 once TRBD2 TRBV9 TGTGCCAGCAGCGTACGAGCTAGCGGGGGGGGCTCCTACGAGCAGTACTTC CASSVRASGGGSYEQYF
TRBJ1-6 - - TRBV11-1 TGTGCCAGCAGCTTAGCGGTAAGGGGTAATTCACCCCTCCACTTT CASSLAVRGNSPLHF
TRBJ2-7 - TRBD1 TRBV5-4 TGTGCCAGCAGCTTGCGACAGGGAAGCTACGAGCAGTACTTC CASSLRQGSYEQYF
TRBJ1-2 few - TRBV9 TGTGCCAGCAATTTCGGGGGGCATGGCTACACCTTC CASNFGGHGYTF
TRBJ2-1 - TRBD1 TRBV2 TGTGCCAGCAGTGAAGTCCCGGGACAGGGGGAGGGTGAGCAGTTCTTC CASSEVPGQGEGEQFF
TRBJ1-3 - TRBD1 TRBV11-3 TGTGCCAGCAGCCCCGGACAGGGCTCTGGAAACACCATATATTTT CASSPGQGSGNTIYF
TRBJ2-3 - TRBD2 TRBV18 TGTGCCAGTACGGGGGGACTCAACACAGATACGCAGTATTTT CASTGGLNTDTQYF
TRBJ2-1 - - TRBV2 TGTGCCAGCAGGGGCCCGACAGAGACCTACAATGAGCAGTTCTTC CASRGPTETYNEQFF
TRBJ1-3 once TRBD1 TRBV6-1 TGTGCCAGCAGCGAACAACCGGGACAGGCGAGTTCCGGAAACACCATATATTTT CASSEQPGQASSGNTIYF
TRBJ1-2 - - TRBV6-1 TGTGCCAGCAGCCTGACAGTAGGCTATGGCTACACCTTC CASSLTVGYGYTF
TRBJ2-5 once - TRBV27 TGTGCCAGCAGTTTCGGAGGGAGAGGGGAGACCCAGTACTTC CASSFGGRGETQYF
TRBJ2-4 once TRBD2 TRBV18 TGTGCCAGCTCACCACTTGGACCTAACGCGGGGGAAAACATTCAGTACTTC CASSPLGPNAGENIQYF
TRBJ2-5 - TRBD1 TRBV9 TGTGCCAGCAGCGCCGCGCCCTCCCGGGACAGGGGCCGCCGGGGGGAGACCCAGTACTTC CASSAAPSRDRGRRGETQYF
TRBJ1-1 - - TRBV2 TGTGCCAGCAGTGTGAACATGAACACTGAAGCTTTCTTT CASSVNMNTEAFF
TRBJ2-7 - - TRBV21-1 TGTGCCAGCAGCAAAGGAGGGGGTAAGGGGGCACGGGAGCAGTACTTC CASSKGGGKGAREQYF
TRBJ2-6 - - TRBV19 TGTGCCAGTAGTATTCAGGACAGATACTTCTCTGGGGCCAACGTCCTGACTTTC CASSIQDRYFSGANVLTF
TRBJ2-5 - TRBD1 TRBV7-7 TGTGCCAGCAGTCGTTTTTTGACAGGGACGGGAGAGACCCAGTACTTC CASSRFLTGTGETQYF
TRBJ2-7 - TRBD1 TRBV29-1 TGCAGCGTTGACAGGGACAGGGTGGGGGAGCAGTACTTC CSVDRDRVGEQYF
TRBJ1-5 - TRBD1 TRBV6-1 TGTGCCAGCAGTGCCCTTCTAAATCTGGACAGGGGGCGAAGGAATCAGCCCCAGCATTTT CASSALLNLDRGRRNQPQHF
TRBJ2-3 - TRBD2 TRBV5-1 TGCGCCAGCAGCCGGGGACTAGCGGGAGCGGCAGATACGCAGTATTTT CASSRGLAGAADTQYF
TRBJ2-7 - TRBD1 TRBV15 TGTGCCACCAGCAGAGACGCAGGGGGCCTCTACGAGCAGTACTTC CATSRDAGGLYEQYF
TRBJ1-1 - - TRBV7-2 TGTGCCAGCAGCTTAGAACAGGGAACTGAAGCTTTCTTT CASSLEQGTEAFF
TRBJ1-1 - TRBD1 TRBV2 TGTGCCAGCAGTGACAGGGGGCTAGCGACTGAAGCTTTCTTT CASSDRGLATEAFF
TRBJ2-1 - TRBD1 TRBV6-9 TGTGCCAGCAGTTATTGTACGTGGGGCAGGGGGCGGTACAATGAGCAGTTCTTC CASSYCTWGRGRYNEQFF
TRBJ2-7 - - TRBV10-3 TGTGCCATCAGTGGCTCGGGACTCCGGAGCTCCTACGAGCAGTACTTC CAISGSGLRSSYEQYF
TRBJ1-6 - - TRBV27 TGTGCCAGCAGTTTATCCCCCGCCGGAGGGTTAGGCTCACCCCTCCACTTT CASSLSPAGGLGSPLHF
TRBJ1-1 few - TRBV19 TGTGCCAGTAGTAGGAGGGAGGCCACCACTGAAGCTTTCTTT CASSRREATTEAFF
TRBJ2-5 - TRBD2 TRBV15 TGTGCCACCAGCAAAAACCCTAGCGGGAGGGTGACAGAGACCCAGTACTTC CATSKNPSGRVTETQYF
TRBJ1-5 few - TRBV19 TGTGCCAGTAGTACAGGGTTTCCCCCTCAGCCCCAGCATTTT CASSTGFPPQPQHF
TRBJ1-1 few TRBD1 TRBV6-4 TGTGCCAGCAATGGGACAGGGATACCTTTCTTT CASNGTGIPFF